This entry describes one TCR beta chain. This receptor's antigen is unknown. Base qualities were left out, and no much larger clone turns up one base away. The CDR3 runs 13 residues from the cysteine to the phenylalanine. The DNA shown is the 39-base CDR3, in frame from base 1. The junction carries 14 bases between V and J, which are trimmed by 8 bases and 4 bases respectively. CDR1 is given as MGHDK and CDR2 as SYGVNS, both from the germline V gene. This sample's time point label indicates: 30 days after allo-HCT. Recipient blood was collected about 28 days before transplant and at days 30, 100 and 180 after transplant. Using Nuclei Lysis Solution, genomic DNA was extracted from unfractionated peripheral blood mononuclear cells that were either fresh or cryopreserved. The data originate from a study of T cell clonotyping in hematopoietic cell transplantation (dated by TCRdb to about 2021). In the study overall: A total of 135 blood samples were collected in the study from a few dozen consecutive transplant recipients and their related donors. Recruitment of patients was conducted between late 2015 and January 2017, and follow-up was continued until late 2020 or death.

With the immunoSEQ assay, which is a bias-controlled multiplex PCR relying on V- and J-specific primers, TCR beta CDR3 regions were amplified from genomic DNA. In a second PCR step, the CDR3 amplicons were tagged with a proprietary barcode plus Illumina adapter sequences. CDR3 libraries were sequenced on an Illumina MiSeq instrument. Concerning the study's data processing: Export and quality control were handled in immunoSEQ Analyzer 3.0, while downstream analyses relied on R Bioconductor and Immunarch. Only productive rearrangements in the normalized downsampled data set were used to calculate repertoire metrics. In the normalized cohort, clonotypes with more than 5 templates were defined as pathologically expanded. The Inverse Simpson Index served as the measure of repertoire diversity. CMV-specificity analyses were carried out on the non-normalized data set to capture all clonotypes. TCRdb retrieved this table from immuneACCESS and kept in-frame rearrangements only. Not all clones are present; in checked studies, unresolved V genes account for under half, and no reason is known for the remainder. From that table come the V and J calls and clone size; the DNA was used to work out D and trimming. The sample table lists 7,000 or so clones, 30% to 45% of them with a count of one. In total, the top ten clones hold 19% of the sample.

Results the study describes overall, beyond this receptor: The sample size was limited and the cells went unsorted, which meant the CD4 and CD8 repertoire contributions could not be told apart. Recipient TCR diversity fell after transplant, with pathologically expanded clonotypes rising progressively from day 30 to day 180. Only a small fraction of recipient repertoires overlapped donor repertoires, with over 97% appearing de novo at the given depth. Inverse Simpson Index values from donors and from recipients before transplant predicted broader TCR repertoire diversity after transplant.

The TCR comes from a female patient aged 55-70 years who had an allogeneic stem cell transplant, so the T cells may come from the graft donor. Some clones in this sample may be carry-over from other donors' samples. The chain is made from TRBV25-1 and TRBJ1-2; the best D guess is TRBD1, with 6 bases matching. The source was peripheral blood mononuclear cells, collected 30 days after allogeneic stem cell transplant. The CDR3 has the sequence CASFGGGTYGYTF. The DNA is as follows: TGTGCCAGCTTTGGAGGGGGGACCTATGGCTACACCTTC.